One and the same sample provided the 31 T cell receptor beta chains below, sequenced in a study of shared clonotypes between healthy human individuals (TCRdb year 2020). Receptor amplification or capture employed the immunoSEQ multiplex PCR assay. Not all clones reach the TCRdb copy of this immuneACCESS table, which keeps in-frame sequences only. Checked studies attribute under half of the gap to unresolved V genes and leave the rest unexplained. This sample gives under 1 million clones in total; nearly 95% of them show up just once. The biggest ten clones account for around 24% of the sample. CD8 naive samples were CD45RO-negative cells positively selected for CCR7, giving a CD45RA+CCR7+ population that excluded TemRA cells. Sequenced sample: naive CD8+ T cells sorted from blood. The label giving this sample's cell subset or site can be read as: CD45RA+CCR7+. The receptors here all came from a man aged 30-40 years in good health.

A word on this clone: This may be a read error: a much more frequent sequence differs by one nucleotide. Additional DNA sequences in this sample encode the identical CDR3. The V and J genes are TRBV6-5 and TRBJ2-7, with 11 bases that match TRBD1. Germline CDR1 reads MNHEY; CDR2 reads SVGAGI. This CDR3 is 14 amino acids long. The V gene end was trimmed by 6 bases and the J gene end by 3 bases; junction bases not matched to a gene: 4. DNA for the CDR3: TGTGCCAGCAGCGCCGGGACAGGGGGCTACGAGCAGTACTTC. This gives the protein CASSAGTGGYEQYF.

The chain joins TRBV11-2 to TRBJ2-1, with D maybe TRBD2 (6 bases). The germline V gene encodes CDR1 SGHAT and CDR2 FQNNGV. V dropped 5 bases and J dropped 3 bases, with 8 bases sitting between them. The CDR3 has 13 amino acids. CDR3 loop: CASSHGSYNEQFF. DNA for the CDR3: TGTGCCAGCAGCCACGGGAGCTACAATGAGCAGTTCTTC.

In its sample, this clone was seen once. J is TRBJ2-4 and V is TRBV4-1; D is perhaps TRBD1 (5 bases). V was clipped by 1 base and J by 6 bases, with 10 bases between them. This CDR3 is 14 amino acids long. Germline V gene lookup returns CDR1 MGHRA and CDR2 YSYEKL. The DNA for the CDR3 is TGCGCCAGCAGCCAAGTAGGGGAAGTAAACATTCAGTACTTC. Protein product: CASSQVGEVNIQYF.

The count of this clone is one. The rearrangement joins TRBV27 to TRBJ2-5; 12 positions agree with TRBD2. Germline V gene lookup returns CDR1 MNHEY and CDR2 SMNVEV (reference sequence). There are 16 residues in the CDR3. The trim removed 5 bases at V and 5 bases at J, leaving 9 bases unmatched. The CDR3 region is CASSPRLAGVVETQYF. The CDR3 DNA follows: TGTGCCAGCAGTCCCAGACTAGCGGGAGTTGTGGAGACCCAGTACTTC.

This CDR3 reads CASSVWDRKNTGELFF. CDR3 DNA: TGTGCCAGCAGCGTGTGGGACAGGAAGAACACCGGGGAGCTGTTTTTT. V usage is TRBV9 and J usage is TRBJ2-2; 8 positions match TRBD1. Germline trimming cut 2 bases from V and 1 base from J; bases unmatched to any gene: 4. From germline, CDR1 is SGDLS and CDR2 YYNGEE. The CDR3 has 16 amino acids.

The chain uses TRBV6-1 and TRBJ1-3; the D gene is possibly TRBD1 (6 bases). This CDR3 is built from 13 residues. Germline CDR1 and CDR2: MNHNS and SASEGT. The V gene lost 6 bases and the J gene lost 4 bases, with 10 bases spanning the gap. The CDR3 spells CASRATGGNTIYF. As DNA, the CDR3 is TGTGCCAGCAGGGCGACAGGAGGAAACACCATATATTTT.

This CDR3 is CASSLGDEQYF. In DNA form, the CDR3 reads TGTGCCAGCAGCTTAGGTGACGAGCAGTACTTC. The J gene is TRBJ2-7, the V gene TRBV7-2; no clear D gene. The V gene lost 1 base and the J gene lost 5 bases, with 3 bases spanning the gap. Per germline, CDR1 SGHTA and CDR2 FQGNSA. The CDR3 totals 11 residues.

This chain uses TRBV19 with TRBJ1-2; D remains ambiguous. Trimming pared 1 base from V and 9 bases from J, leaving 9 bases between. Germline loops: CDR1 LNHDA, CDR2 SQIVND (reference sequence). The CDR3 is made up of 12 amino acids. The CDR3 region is CASSIVGRRYTF. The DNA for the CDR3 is TGTGCCAGTAGTATAGTTGGGCGACGCTACACCTTC.

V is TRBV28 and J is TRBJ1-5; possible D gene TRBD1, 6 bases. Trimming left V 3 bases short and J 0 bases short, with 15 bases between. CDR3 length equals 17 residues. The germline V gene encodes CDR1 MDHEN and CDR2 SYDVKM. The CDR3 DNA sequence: TGTGCCAGCAGTTTTGGCAGGGGAGAGAATAGCAATCAGCCCCAGCATTTT. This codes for CASSFGRGENSNQPQHF.

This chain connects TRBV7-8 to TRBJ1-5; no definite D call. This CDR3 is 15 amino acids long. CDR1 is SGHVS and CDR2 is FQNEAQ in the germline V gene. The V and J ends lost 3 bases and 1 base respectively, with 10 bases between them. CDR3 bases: TGTGCCAGCAGCTTCGGGGTATTGAGCAATCAGCCCCAGCATTTT. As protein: CASSFGVLSNQPQHF. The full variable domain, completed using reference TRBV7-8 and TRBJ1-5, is GAGVSQSPRYKVAKRGQDVALRCDPISGHVSLFWYQQALGQGPEFLTYFQNEAQLDKSGLPSDRFFAERPEGSVSTLKIQRTQQEDSAVYLCASSFGVLSNQPQHFGDGTRLSIL.

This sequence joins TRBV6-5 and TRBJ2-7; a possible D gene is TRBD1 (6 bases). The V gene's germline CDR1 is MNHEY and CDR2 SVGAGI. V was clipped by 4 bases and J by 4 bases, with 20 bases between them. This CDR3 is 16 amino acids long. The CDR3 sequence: CASSSSLDSPRYEQYF. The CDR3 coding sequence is TGTGCCAGCAGTTCCAGCCTGGACAGTCCCCGGTACGAGCAGTACTTC.

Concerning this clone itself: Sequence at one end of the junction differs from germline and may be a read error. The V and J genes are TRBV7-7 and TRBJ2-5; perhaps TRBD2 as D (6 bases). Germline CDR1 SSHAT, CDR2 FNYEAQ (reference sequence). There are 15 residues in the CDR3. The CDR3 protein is CASSQTRRDLETQYF. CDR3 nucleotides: TGTGCTAGCAGCCAAACACGGCGGGATCTTGAGACCCAGTACTTC.

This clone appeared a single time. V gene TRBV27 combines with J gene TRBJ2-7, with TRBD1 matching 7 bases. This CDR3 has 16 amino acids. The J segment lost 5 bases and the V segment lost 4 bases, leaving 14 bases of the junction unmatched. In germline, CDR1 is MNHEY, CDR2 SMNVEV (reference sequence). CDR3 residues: CASSSLSPQGDNEQYF. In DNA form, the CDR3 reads TGTGCCAGCAGTTCGTTGTCCCCTCAGGGGGACAACGAGCAGTACTTC.

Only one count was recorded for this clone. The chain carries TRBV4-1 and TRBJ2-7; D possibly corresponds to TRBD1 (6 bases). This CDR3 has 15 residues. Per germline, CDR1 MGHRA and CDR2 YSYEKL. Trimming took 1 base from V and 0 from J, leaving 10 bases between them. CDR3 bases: TGCGCCAGCAGCCAAGTCGAGACAGGCTCCTACGAGCAGTACTTC. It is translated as CASSQVETGSYEQYF.

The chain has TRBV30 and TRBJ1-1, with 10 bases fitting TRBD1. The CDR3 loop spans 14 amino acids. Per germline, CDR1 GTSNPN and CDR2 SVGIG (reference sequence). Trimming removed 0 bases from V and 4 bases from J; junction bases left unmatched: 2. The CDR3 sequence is CAWSVTGGLTEAFF. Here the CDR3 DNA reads TGTGCCTGGAGTGTGACAGGGGGCCTCACTGAAGCTTTCTTT.

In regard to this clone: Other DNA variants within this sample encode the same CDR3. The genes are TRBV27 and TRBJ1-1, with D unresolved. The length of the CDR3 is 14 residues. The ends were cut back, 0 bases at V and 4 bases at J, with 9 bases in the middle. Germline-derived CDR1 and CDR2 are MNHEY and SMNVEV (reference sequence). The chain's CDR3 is CASSLSGSGTEAFF. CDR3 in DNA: TGTGCCAGCAGTTTATCGGGGTCAGGCACTGAAGCTTTCTTT.

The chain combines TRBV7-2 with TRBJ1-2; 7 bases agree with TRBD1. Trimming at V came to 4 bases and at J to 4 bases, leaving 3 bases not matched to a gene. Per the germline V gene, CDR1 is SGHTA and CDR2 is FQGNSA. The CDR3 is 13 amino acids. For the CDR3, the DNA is TGTGCCAGCAGCTGGGACAGCCTCTATGGCTACACCTTC. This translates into CASSWDSLYGYTF. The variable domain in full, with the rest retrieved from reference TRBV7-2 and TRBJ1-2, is GAGVSQSPSNKVTEKGKDVELRCDPISGHTALYWYRQSLGQGLEFLIYFQGNSAPDKSGLPSDRFSAERTGGSVSTLTIQRTQQEDSAVYLCASSWDSLYGYTFGSGTRLTVV.

The DNA for the CDR3 is TGTGCCAGCAACGTCCTAGCGGGAGTCGGGAATGAGCAGTTCTTC. This sequence encodes CASNVLAGVGNEQFF. This sequence joins TRBV6-5 and TRBJ2-1; the match to TRBD2 covers 10 bases. J gave up 7 bases and V 7 bases, and 10 bases lay outside the gene matches. The CDR3 extends over 15 amino acids. The germline CDR1 and CDR2 sequences are MNHEY and SVGAGI.

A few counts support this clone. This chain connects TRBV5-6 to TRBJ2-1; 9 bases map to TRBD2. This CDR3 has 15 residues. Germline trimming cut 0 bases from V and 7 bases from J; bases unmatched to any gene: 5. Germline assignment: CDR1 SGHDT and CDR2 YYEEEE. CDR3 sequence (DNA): TGTGCCAGCAGCTTGGTTAGCGGGAGTCTGAATGAGCAGTTCTTC. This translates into CASSLVSGSLNEQFF.

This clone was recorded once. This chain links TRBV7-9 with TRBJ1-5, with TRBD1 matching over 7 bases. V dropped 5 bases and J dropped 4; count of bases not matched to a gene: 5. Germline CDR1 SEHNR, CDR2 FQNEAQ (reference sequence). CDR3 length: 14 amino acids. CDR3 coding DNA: TGTGCCAGCAGCCAGGGGGGACTTAATCAGCCCCAGCATTTT. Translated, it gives CASSQGGLNQPQHF.

For the CDR3, the DNA is TGCAGCGCCGGGCCTAGCGGGCACAATGAGCAGTTCTTC. Translating gives CSAGPSGHNEQFF. The chain couples TRBV29-1 to TRBJ2-1; 8 bases align to TRBD2. The CDR3 spans 13 residues. Germline CDR1 reads SQVTM; CDR2 reads ANQGSEA. With V trimmed by 7 bases and J by 5 bases, 7 bases remained unmatched.

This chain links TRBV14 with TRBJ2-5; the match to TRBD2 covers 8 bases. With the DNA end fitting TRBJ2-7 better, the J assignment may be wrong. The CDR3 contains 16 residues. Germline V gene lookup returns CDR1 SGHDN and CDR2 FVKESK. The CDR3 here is CASSQMTSASSYEQYF. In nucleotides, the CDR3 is TGTGCCAGCAGCCAGATGACTAGCGCGAGCTCCTACGAGCAGTACTTC.

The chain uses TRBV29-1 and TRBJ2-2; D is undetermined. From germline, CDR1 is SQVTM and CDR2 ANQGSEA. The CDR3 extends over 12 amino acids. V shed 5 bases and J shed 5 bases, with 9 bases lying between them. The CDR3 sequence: CSVYTATGELFF. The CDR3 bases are TGCAGCGTTTACACGGCAACCGGGGAGCTGTTTTTT.

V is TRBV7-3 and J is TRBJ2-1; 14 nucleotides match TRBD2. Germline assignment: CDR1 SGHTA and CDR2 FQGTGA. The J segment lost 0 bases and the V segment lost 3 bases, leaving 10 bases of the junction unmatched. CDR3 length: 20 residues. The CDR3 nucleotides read TGTGCCAGCAGCTTTCCCGGGGGACTAGCGGGAGCGGACTCCTACAATGAGCAGTTCTTC. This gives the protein CASSFPGGLAGADSYNEQFF.

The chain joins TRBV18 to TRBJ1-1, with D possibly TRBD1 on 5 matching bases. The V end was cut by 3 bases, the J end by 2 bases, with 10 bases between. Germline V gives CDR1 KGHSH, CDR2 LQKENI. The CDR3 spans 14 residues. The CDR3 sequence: CASSPVRGNTEAFF. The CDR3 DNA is TGTGCCAGCTCACCGGTGAGGGGAAACACTGAAGCTTTCTTT. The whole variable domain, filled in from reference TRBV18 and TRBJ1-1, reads NAGVMQNPRHLVRRRGQEARLRCSPMKGHSHVYWYRQLPEEGLKFMVYLQKENIIDESGMPKERFSAEFPKEGPSILRIQQVVRGDSAAYFCASSPVRGNTEAFFGQGTRLTVV.

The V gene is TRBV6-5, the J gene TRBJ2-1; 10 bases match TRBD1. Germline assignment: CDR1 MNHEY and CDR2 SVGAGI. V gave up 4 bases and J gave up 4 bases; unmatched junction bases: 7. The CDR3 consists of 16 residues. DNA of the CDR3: TGTGCCAGCAGTTCCGGGACAGGGGTTCCGTACAATGAGCAGTTCTTC. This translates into CASSSGTGVPYNEQFF.

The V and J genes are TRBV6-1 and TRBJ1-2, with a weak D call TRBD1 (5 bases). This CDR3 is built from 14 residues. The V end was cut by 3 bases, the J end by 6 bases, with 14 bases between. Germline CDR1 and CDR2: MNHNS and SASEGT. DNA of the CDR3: TGTGCCAGCAGTGATCTGGGGGACGGAAATGGCTACACCTTC. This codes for CASSDLGDGNGYTF.

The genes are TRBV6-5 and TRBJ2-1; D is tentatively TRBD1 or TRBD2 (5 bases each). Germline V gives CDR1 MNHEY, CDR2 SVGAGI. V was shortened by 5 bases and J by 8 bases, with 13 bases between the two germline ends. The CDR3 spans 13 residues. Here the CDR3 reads CASSTGTQHEQFF. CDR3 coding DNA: TGTGCCAGCAGTACCGGGACCCAGCATGAGCAGTTCTTC.

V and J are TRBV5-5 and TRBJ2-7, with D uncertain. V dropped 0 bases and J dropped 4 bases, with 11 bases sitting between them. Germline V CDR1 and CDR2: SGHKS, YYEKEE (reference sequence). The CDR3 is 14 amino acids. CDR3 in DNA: TGTGCCAGCAGCTTGGAAGTGAAGGGTTACGAGCAGTACTTC. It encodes CASSLEVKGYEQYF. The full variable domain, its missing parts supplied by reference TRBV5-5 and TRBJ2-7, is DAGVTQSPTHLIKTRGQQVTLRCSPISGHKSVSWYQQVLGQGPQFIFQYYEKEERGRGNFPDRFSARQFPNYSSELNVNALLLGDSALYLCASSLEVKGYEQYFGPGTRLTVT.

The CDR3 here is CASSSGAQPQHF. CDR3 coding DNA: TGTGCCAGCAGTTCGGGGGCGCAGCCCCAGCATTTT. V usage is TRBV27 and J usage is TRBJ1-5; possibly TRBD1 for D (6 bases). V lost 4 bases and J 7 bases, leaving 8 bases between the germline ends. The CDR3 loop spans 12 amino acids. From germline, CDR1 is MNHEY and CDR2 SMNVEV (reference sequence).

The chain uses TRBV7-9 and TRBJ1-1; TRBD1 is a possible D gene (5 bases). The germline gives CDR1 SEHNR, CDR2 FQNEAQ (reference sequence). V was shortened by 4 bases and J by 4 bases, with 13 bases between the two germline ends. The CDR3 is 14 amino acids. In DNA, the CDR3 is TGTGCCAGCAGCTCCCGGGGGTACGGCACTGAAGCTTTCTTT. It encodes CASSSRGYGTEAFF.